Listed here are 8 T cell receptor beta chains from one sample, sequenced in a study of T cell responses to AZD1222 COVID-19 vaccine. Produced via immunoSEQ multiplex PCR; TCRdb's table is partial and in-frame only. The table has some 170,000 clones, about 87% seen once; the top ten hold 3.5% to 5.5%. The sequenced sample was peripheral blood, obtained 28 days after the second dose of the MenACWY control vaccine. The receptors shown here come from an adult who received the MenACWY meningococcal vaccine as a control.

This sequence joins TRBV7-8 and TRBJ2-3, with D uncertain. Germline V gene lookup returns CDR1 SGHVS and CDR2 FQNEAQ. Trimming took off 1 base at V and 0 bases at J, with 14 bases between the two ends. This CDR3 spans 17 amino acids. This CDR3 is CASSLGLGALSTDTQYF. As DNA, the CDR3 is TGTGCCAGCAGCTTAGGCCTGGGCGCCCTGAGCACAGATACGCAGTATTTT.

CDR3 sequence reads: CASSIGTQTPLDTQYF. CDR3 sequence (DNA): TGTGCCAGCAGCATCGGGACTCAAACCCCTTTGGATACGCAGTATTTT. This chain connects TRBV7-2 to TRBJ2-3; maybe TRBD2 (6 bases). This CDR3 spans 16 amino acids. V was shortened by 5 bases and J by 6 bases, with 21 bases between the two germline ends. Germline V gives CDR1 SGHTA, CDR2 FQGNSA. Based on the CDR3 plus reference TRBV7-2 and TRBJ2-3, the full variable domain is GAGVSQSPSNKVTEKGKDVELRCDPISGHTALYWYRQSLGQGLEFLIYFQGNSAPDKSGLPSDRFSAERTGGSVSTLTIQRTQQEDSAVYLCASSIGTQTPLDTQYFGPGTRLTVL.

This clone was observed a single time. J is TRBJ2-3 and V is TRBV18; D might be TRBD1 (6 bases). Germline V gives CDR1 KGHSH, CDR2 LQKENI. Trimming removed 2 bases at V and 7 bases at J, with 22 bases between. The CDR3 spans 17 residues. The CDR3 DNA reads as TGTGCCAGCTCACCAATTGGAGGAAGGCAGGGGCAAAATACGCAGTATTTT. Translating gives CASSPIGGRQGQNTQYF.

The genes are TRBV27 and TRBJ2-3, with D possibly being TRBD2 (5 bases). V was cut by 3 bases and J by 3 bases, with 10 bases left in between. Germline V CDR1 and CDR2: MNHEY, SMNVEV (reference sequence). The CDR3 covers 14 residues. The CDR3 sequence is CASSFYRETDTQYF. CDR3 nucleotide sequence: TGTGCCAGCAGTTTCTACCGGGAAACAGATACGCAGTATTTT.

This chain uses TRBV19 with TRBJ2-7; tentatively, D is TRBD2 (6 bases). Between the trimmed V and J ends, which lost 2 bases and 4 bases, there was a span of 21 bases. CDR1 and CDR2 from the germline V gene are LNHDA and SQIVND (reference sequence). The length of the CDR3 is 17 residues. The CDR3 here is CASSISGEGTAFYEQYF. For the CDR3, the DNA is TGTGCCAGTAGTATAAGTGGTGAAGGGACTGCCTTTTACGAGCAGTACTTC.

CDR3 residues: CASSLKAPGEKLFF. For the CDR3, the DNA is TGCGCCAGCAGCTTGAAAGCCCCAGGGGAAAAACTGTTTTTT. The chain couples TRBV5-1 to TRBJ1-4; D is perhaps TRBD1 (5 bases). The CDR3 consists of 14 residues. The V and J ends lost 1 base and 8 bases respectively, with 12 bases between them. From germline, CDR1 is SGHRS and CDR2 YFSETQ.

This clone was observed once. This chain connects TRBV28 to TRBJ2-7; D gene uncertain. CDR1 is MDHEN and CDR2 is SYDVKM in the germline V gene. The CDR3 loop spans 15 amino acids. Trimming removed 5 bases at V and 4 bases at J, with 18 bases between. The CDR3 DNA is TGTGCCAGCAGTCCCCCGGGTACCCTTGATTACGAGCAGTACTTC. It specifies CASSPPGTLDYEQYF.

V gene TRBV30 combines with J gene TRBJ1-3, with D uncertain. In germline, CDR1 is GTSNPN, CDR2 SVGIG (reference sequence). Deletions cut 4 bases from V and 0 bases from J, with 10 bases between. The CDR3 is 14 residues long. This CDR3 is CAWKNSDSGNTIYF. CDR3 in DNA: TGTGCCTGGAAAAATAGTGACTCTGGAAACACCATATATTTT.